The entry below gives a single TCR beta chain sequence along with its context. Germline assignment: CDR1 SGHVS and CDR2 FNYEAQ. The V and J ends lost 2 bases and 4 bases respectively, with 9 bases between them. This CDR3 comprises 14 residues. This sample is part of a study of T cell changes during pregnancy in multiple sclerosis. TCRdb's table, derived via immunoSEQ multiplex PCR, lists solely in-frame clones and lacks some. The table includes over 50,000 clones, more than 75% detected once. The J gene is TRBJ2-1, the V gene TRBV7-6, with TRBD2 as a possible D gene (6 bases). This TCR came from a human donor whose cells served as feeder cells for cultures in a pregnancy study. The sequencing input was peripheral blood from another person, used as feeder cells. For the CDR3, the DNA is TGTGCCAGCAGCTTAAGGCGGGGTTACAATGAGCAGTTCTTC. This translates into CASSLRRGYNEQFF.